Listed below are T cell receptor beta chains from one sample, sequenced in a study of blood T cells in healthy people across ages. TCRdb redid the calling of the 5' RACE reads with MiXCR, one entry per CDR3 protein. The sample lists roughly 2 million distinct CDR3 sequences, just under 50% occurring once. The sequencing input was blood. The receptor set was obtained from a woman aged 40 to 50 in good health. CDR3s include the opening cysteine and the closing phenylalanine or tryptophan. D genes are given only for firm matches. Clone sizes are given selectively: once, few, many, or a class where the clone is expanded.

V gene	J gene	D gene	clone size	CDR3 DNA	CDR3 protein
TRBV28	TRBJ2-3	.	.	TGTGCCAGCAGTAAGGGGTCCACCACAGATACGCAGTATTTT	CASSKGSTTDTQYF
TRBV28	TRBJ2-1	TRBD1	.	TGTGCCAGCGTGAGACAGGGTTACGATGAGCAGTTCTTC	CASVRQGYDEQFF
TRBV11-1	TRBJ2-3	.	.	TGTGCCAGCAAAACCGTCGGGGGCAAGGCAGATACGCAGTATTTT	CASKTVGGKADTQYF
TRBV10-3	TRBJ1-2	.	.	TGTGCCATCAGTGTCCTACAGGGCTCCGGTGGCTACACCTTC	CAISVLQGSGGYTF
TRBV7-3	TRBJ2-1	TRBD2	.	TGTGCCAGCAGCTCTAACGTCGGGACTAGAGGTGAGCAGTTCTTC	CASSSNVGTRGEQFF
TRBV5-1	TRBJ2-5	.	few	TGCGCCAGCAGCTTGGCCGTGCAGGGTAAAGGAGAGACCCAGTACTTC	CASSLAVQGKGETQYF
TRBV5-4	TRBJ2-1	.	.	TGTGCCAGCAGAGACAGGTTGAATGAGCAGTTCTTC	CASRDRLNEQFF
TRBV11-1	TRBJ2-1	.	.	TGTGCCAGCAGCTTACCCCGGGCTTCCTACAATGAGCAGTTCTTC	CASSLPRASYNEQFF
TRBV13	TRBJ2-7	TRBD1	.	TGTGCCAGCAGCGCCGACAGGGGATTCGAGCAGTACTTC	CASSADRGFEQYF
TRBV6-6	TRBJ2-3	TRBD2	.	TGTGCCAGCAGTTACTCTCGGACTAGCGGGGGCACAGATACGCAGTATTTT	CASSYSRTSGGTDTQYF
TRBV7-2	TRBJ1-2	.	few	TGTGCCAGCAGCTTAGCGGGCAGGGTGGACTATGGCTACACCTTC	CASSLAGRVDYGYTF